The sequence of this TCR beta chain was determined in a study of T cell responses to AZD1222 COVID-19 vaccine. The V gene lost 5 bases and the J gene lost 5 bases, with 19 bases spanning the gap. This CDR3 spans 15 amino acids. Germline CDR1 LNHDA, CDR2 SQIVND (reference sequence). Clones were read by immunoSEQ multiplex PCR, and TCRdb kept only the in-frame ones, dropping some. The sample includes some 91,000 clones, 90% to 95% of them seen just once. Overall study results and limits: In all cases, repertoires were sampled only after the peak T cell response.

Comments on this clone: Its antigen is currently unknown.

This specimen was peripheral blood, taken on day 0 of AZD1222 vaccination. This chain links TRBV19 with TRBJ2-7; either TRBD1 or TRBD2 may fit D (6 bases each). This receptor was obtained from an adult in good health. The CDR3 DNA reads TGTGCCAGTAGTCCCACACAGGGAGGAATTAACGAGCAGTACTTC. It translates to CASSPTQGGINEQYF.